This entry is about one T cell receptor (beta chain). This record belongs to a study of radiation and T cells in renal cell carcinoma. Time point noted: blood 2 weeks post-SBRT. The treatment: 15 Gy SBRT to primary tumor, nephrectomy 4 weeks later. Assay used: immunoSEQ multiplex PCR; TCRdb lists only in-frame clones, some missing. Among some 72,000 clones, 82% were seen once, and the ten largest hold approximately 6.4%. From germline, CDR1 is SEHNR and CDR2 FQNEAQ (reference sequence). V was clipped by 5 bases and J by 7 bases; unmatched bases: 10. CDR3 length: 15 residues. Here the sequenced sample was blood, taken from a patient whose treatment included radiotherapy and nephrectomy. This clonotype was sampled from a man in his fifties or sixties with renal cell carcinoma. V gene TRBV7-9 combines with J gene TRBJ1-1; 10 nucleotides line up with TRBD1. The DNA for the CDR3 is TGTGCCAGCAGCACCATGACAGGGGGCAGGGGTGAAGCTTTCTTT. It yields the protein CASSTMTGGRGEAFF. Supplemented by reference TRBV7-9 and TRBJ1-1, the full variable domain reads DTGVSQNPRHKITKRGQNVTFRCDPISEHNRLYWYRQTLGQGPEFLTYFQNEAQLEKSRLLSDRFSAERPKGSFSTLEIQRTEQGDSAMYLCASSTMTGGRGEAFFGQGTRLTVV.